The present entry profiles one TCR beta chain with its context. Its antigen is undetermined. These data come from a study of T cell repertoires in cytomegalovirus infection. Study-level information: CMV infection together with matching HLA type was indicated by public TCR beta signatures.

Each CDR3 protein is one row after TCRdb ran MiXCR on the reads. The sample holds over 100,000 distinct CDR3 sequences, under 30% seen once. CDR1 and CDR2 (germline): LGHDT, YNNKEL (reference sequence). Trimming removed 3 bases from V and 3 bases from J; junction bases left unmatched: 3. The CDR3 is 15 residues long. The V and J genes are TRBV3-1 and TRBJ2-7; 12 bases line up with TRBD2. The sequence came from a human donor in good health (CMV status not recorded). Some clones in this sample may be carry-over from other donors' samples. Sequencing was performed on CD8+ T cells from cultured PBMCs, taken from culture after CMV antigen stimulation. CDR3 residues: CASSHGLAGSYEQYF. CDR3 in DNA: TGTGCCAGCAGCCACGGACTAGCGGGGAGCTACGAGCAGTACTTC.